The sequence of this T cell receptor (beta chain) was determined in a study of blood T cell repertoires in COVID-19. In the authors' workflow: Researchers report that nucleated cell counts were estimated from reference gene primer amplification. TCRdb's copy holds only in-frame clones and misses some; the assay was immunoSEQ multiplex PCR. V and J calls and clone size follow that table, whereas D and trimming were derived from the DNA. The sample has about 64,000 clones, 75% to 90% seen once; the top ten hold 14% to 15%. The V gene's germline CDR1 is SGHTA and CDR2 FQGTGA. This CDR3 comprises 13 residues. Trimming took off 4 bases at V and 9 bases at J, with 13 bases between the two ends.

The sequencing sample was made of peripheral blood. The clonotype originates from an elderly man with acute or convalescent COVID-19. The chain joins TRBV7-3 to TRBJ2-1; possible D gene TRBD1, 6 bases. The CDR3: CASSSQGLSEQFF. CDR3 DNA: TGTGCCAGCAGCTCACAGGGATTGAGTGAGCAGTTCTTC. Full variable domain (remainder filled in from reference TRBV7-3 and TRBJ2-1): GAGVSQTPSNKVTEKGKYVELRCDPISGHTALYWYRQSLGQGPEFLIYFQGTGAADDSGLPNDRFFAVRPEGSVSTLKIQRTERGDSAVYLCASSSQGLSEQFFGPGTRLTVL.